Listed below are T cell receptor beta chains from one sample, sequenced in a study of response to subunit inactivated influenza vaccine. One entry per CDR3 protein, called by TCRdb with MiXCR from the RT-PCR reads. Found here are 600,000 to 850,000 distinct CDR3 sequences, 12% to 15% of them singletons; the top ten hold 7.5% to 9%. The input for sequencing was PBMCs from blood, taken roughly 2 weeks before vaccination. These receptors originate from a man in his fifties who received an inactivated influenza vaccine. Both conserved end residues are part of each CDR3. The D gene is left open where the match is weak. Clone size is shown for a subset of rows, as once, few, many or a class of expanded clone.

j_call clone_size d_call v_call cdr3_nt cdr3_aa
TRBJ2-5 - - TRBV20-1 TGCAGTGCTGAGGGCAGCCAAGAGACCCAGTACTTC CSAEGSQETQYF
TRBJ2-3 few - TRBV20-1 TGCAGTGCCCGGGGGGCGAGCACAGATACGCAGTATTTT CSARGASTDTQYF
TRBJ1-5 few TRBD1 TRBV10-3 TGTGCCATCAGTGCCGGGACAGGACCGTGGGGCAATCAGCCCCAGCATTTT CAISAGTGPWGNQPQHF
TRBJ2-7 few TRBD2 TRBV18 TGTGCCAGCTCACCGGGACTAGCGGGAGGGCCCTCCTACGAGCAGTACTTC CASSPGLAGGPSYEQYF
TRBJ2-7 - TRBD2 TRBV5-1 TGCGCCAGCAGCGTAGGGACTAGCGTTTCCTACGAGCAGTACTTC CASSVGTSVSYEQYF
TRBJ2-2 many - TRBV4-1 TGCGCCAGCAGCCAAGGGAAGGGAACCACCGGGGAGCTGTTTTTT CASSQGKGTTGELFF
TRBJ1-6 few - TRBV20-1 TGCAGTGCTGCTGACACCATCGTTTCACCCCTCCACTTT CSAADTIVSPLHF
TRBJ2-7 many - TRBV11-2 TGTGCCAGCAGCTTTGGACAGGGAGGGGGCGAGCAGTACTTC CASSFGQGGGEQYF
TRBJ2-1 - - TRBV19 TGTGCCGGATACGCGGGACGCAACAATGAGCAGTTCTTC CAGYAGRNNEQFF
TRBJ2-1 few - TRBV7-2 TGTGCCAGCAGCTTATCTAGCGTGAGGCTCTATGAGCAGTTCTTC CASSLSSVRLYEQFF
TRBJ2-7 few TRBD2 TRBV6-2/TRBV6-3 TGTGCCAGCAGTTACGGGAGGGGAAAAGGGTCCTACGAGCAGTACTTC CASSYGRGKGSYEQYF
TRBJ2-5 - TRBD1 TRBV7-2 TGTGCCAGCAGCTACCGGGACAGGGTACGGACCCAGTACTTC CASSYRDRVRTQYF
TRBJ1-2 many - TRBV20-1 TGCAGTGCCACTCCAGGCTACTATGGCTACACCTTC CSATPGYYGYTF
TRBJ1-6 many TRBD1 TRBV12-3/TRBV12-4 TGTGCCAGCAGTACGGACAGGGAATATAATTCACCCCTCCACTTT CASSTDREYNSPLHF
TRBJ2-1 - TRBD2 TRBV7-9 TGTGCCAGCAGACCCGCGGGAGGCTTCGACAATGAGCAGTTCTTC CASRPAGGFDNEQFF
TRBJ2-1 - - TRBV5-1 TGCGCCAGCAGCTTGGATAGTGAGGGGGTTGAGCAGTTCTTC CASSLDSEGVEQFF
TRBJ1-2 few - TRBV6-5 TGTGCCAGCAGTTACCGGCAGGAAAGAGATGGCTACACCTTC CASSYRQERDGYTF
TRBJ1-1 - - TRBV7-9 TGTGCCAGCAGCTTAGTTCTACCAAACCCGGTGACTTTCTTT CASSLVLPNPVTFF
TRBJ1-5 many TRBD1 TRBV28 TGTGCCAGCAGTTTAGGACAGGGATACGGCAATCAGCCCCAGCATTTT CASSLGQGYGNQPQHF
TRBJ2-1 few - TRBV20-1 TGCAGTGCTAGAGATCGTAAGGACGTCTACAATGAGCAGTTCTTC CSARDRKDVYNEQFF
TRBJ2-1 - TRBD2 TRBV28 TGTGCCAGCAGTTCCCCGTCGGGGGGCTCCTACAATGAGCAGTTCTTC CASSSPSGGSYNEQFF
TRBJ2-4 few - TRBV5-1 TGCGCCAGCAGTCGGGCAGGGGGACTTGACATTCAGTACTTC CASSRAGGLDIQYF
TRBJ2-3 - TRBD2 TRBV20-1 TGCAGTGCTAGAGATACACTAGCGGGAGGGTCGTTTTACACAGATACGCAGTATTTT CSARDTLAGGSFYTDTQYF
TRBJ1-5 - - TRBV10-3 TGTGCCATCAGTGAGACCGCAGGGCCCCAGCATTTT CAISETAGPQHF
TRBJ2-3 many - TRBV15 TGTGCCACCAGCAGAACCAGGGGTATGGCAGATACGCAGTATTTT CATSRTRGMADTQYF
TRBJ2-2 few TRBD1 TRBV7-6 TGTGCCAGCAGCTTAGAGGACAGGGTCGGGACCGGGGAGCTGTTTTTT CASSLEDRVGTGELFF